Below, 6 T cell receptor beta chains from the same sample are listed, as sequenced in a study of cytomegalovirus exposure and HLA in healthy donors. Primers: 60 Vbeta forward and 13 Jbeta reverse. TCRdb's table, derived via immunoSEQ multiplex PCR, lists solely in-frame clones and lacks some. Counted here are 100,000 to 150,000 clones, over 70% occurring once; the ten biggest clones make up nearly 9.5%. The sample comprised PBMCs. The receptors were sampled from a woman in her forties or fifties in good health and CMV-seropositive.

The CDR3 loop reads CASGLGGDRGSEQYF. The DNA for the CDR3 is TGTGCTAGTGGCCTAGGAGGGGACAGGGGGAGCGAGCAGTACTTC. The chain joins TRBV12-5 to TRBJ2-7; 11 nucleotides line up with TRBD1. V shed 6 bases, J shed 6 bases, and the junction held 10 bases outside the gene matches. Germline V gene sequence: CDR1 LGHNT, CDR2 FRNRAP. CDR3 length: 15 residues.

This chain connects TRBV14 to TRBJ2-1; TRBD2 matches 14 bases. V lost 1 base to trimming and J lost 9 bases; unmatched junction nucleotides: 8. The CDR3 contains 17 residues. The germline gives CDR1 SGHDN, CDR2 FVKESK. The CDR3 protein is CASSQVPGLAGEGEQFF. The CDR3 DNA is TGTGCCAGCAGCCAAGTCCCGGGACTAGCGGGGGAGGGTGAGCAGTTCTTC.

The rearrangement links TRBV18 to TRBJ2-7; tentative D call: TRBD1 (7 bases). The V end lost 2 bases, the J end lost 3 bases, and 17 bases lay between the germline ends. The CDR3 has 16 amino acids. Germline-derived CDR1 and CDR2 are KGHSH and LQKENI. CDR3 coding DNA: TGTGCCAGCTCACCAAATCTGGCAGGGGGGATCTACGAGCAGTACTTC. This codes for CASSPNLAGGIYEQYF.

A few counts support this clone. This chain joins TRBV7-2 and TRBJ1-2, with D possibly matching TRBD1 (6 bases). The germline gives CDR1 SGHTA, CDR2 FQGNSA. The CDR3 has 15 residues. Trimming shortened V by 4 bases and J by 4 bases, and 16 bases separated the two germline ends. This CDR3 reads CASSSRLTGLYGYTF. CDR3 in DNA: TGTGCCAGCAGCTCGCGCCTGACAGGCCTCTATGGCTACACCTTC.

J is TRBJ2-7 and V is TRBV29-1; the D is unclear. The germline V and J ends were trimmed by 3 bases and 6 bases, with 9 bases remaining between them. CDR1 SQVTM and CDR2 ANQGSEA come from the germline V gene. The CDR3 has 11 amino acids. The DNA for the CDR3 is TGCAGCGTTGATCAGTCAGGCGAGCAGTACTTC. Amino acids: CSVDQSGEQYF.

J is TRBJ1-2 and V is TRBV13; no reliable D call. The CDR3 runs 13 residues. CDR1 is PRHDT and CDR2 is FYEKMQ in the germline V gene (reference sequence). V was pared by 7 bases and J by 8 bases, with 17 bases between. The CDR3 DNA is TGTGCCAGCACCACCGGCTCAGAGGTCGGCTACACCTTC. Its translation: CASTTGSEVGYTF.